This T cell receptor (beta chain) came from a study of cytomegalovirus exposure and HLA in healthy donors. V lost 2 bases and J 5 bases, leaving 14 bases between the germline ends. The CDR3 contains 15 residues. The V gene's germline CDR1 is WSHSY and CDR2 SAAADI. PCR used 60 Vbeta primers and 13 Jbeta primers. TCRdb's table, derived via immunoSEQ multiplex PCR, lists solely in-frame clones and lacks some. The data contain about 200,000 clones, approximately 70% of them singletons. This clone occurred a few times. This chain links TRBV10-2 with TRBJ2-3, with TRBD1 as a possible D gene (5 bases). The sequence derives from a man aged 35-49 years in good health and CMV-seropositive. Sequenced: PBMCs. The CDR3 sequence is CASSEDRGRVDTQYF. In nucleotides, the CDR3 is TGCGCCAGCAGTGAGGACCGCGGCAGGGTAGATACGCAGTATTTT.